The 32 T cell receptor beta chains below all came from one sample that was sequenced in a study of T cell responses to AZD1222 COVID-19 vaccine. Using immunoSEQ multiplex PCR, the repertoire was profiled, and TCRdb retains in-frame clones only, with some absent. The profile shows 100,000 to 120,000 clones, about 87% of them singletons. The specimen was peripheral blood, collected 28 days after the second AZD1222 dose. These receptors were collected from an adult who received the AZD1222 COVID-19 vaccine.

The chain has TRBV7-8 and TRBJ1-3; D is unclear. Germline CDR1 reads SGHVS; CDR2 reads FQNEAQ. The V gene lost 5 bases and the J gene lost 4 bases, with 12 bases spanning the gap. This CDR3 has 14 residues. The CDR3 region is CASSRRMGGNTIYF. The CDR3 coding sequence is TGTGCCAGCAGCCGGCGGATGGGGGGAAACACCATATATTTT.

This sequence joins TRBV5-1 and TRBJ2-6; the D is unclear. With 0 bases removed from V and 3 bases from J, the gap between germline ends came to 7 bases. The germline gives CDR1 SGHRS, CDR2 YFSETQ. This CDR3 has 15 residues. The CDR3 DNA reads as TGCGCCAGCAGCTTGGCCGGTCTTGGGGCCAACGTCCTGACTTTC. Amino acids: CASSLAGLGANVLTF.

This clone was seen a few times. V and J are TRBV18 and TRBJ1-4; D unclear. The CDR3 length is 12 residues. Trimming pared 3 bases from V and 7 bases from J, leaving 6 bases between. Germline V lookup: CDR1 KGHSH, CDR2 LQKENI. The CDR3 region is CASSPNREKLFF. The CDR3 nucleotides read TGTGCCAGCTCACCGAACCGTGAAAAACTGTTTTTT.

V and J are TRBV7-8 and TRBJ2-1; D might be TRBD1 (5 bases). The CDR3 sequence is 16 residues long. Germline CDR1 SGHVS, CDR2 FQNEAQ. Trimming stripped 0 bases from V and 4 bases from J, with 13 bases between. The CDR3 is CASSLAGLIPYNEQFF. The DNA for the CDR3 is TGTGCCAGCAGCTTAGCGGGGCTGATACCATACAATGAGCAGTTCTTC.

This chain links TRBV20-1 with TRBJ1-4; D is ambiguous. This CDR3 has 11 amino acids. Germline V lookup: CDR1 DFQATT, CDR2 SNEGSKA (reference sequence). V was shortened by 2 bases and J by 5 bases, with 3 bases between the two germline ends. CDR3 in DNA: TGCAGTGCTAGAACGAATGAAAAACTGTTTTTT. Translating gives CSARTNEKLFF.

J is TRBJ1-5 and V is TRBV2, with a weak D call TRBD1 (6 bases). The CDR3 spans 13 residues. CDR1 is SNHLY, CDR2 FYNNEI, per germline. V was cut by 6 bases and J by 3 bases, with 9 bases left in between. The CDR3 loop reads CASRTGNNQPQHF. The CDR3 DNA is TGTGCCAGCAGAACAGGGAACAATCAGCCCCAGCATTTT.

CDR3 DNA: TGTGCCAGCAGTCCGCTAGCGGGAGTTGCGACAGATACGCAGTATTTT. Its protein product is CASSPLAGVATDTQYF. The rearrangement joins TRBV6-4 to TRBJ2-3; 10 bases map to TRBD2. J was trimmed by 3 bases and V by 5 bases; bases with no gene match: 8. CDR3 length equals 16 residues. Germline V lookup: CDR1 MRHNA, CDR2 SNTAGT.

This clone was seen just once. The gene calls are TRBV5-1 and TRBJ2-5; 8 nucleotides align to TRBD1. V gave up 1 base and J gave up 4 bases; unmatched junction bases: 9. The CDR3 runs 16 residues. The germline V gene encodes CDR1 SGHRS and CDR2 YFSETQ. CDR3: CASSLRTRGRPETQYF. The CDR3 region has the DNA TGCGCCAGCAGCTTGCGCACCAGGGGGCGGCCAGAGACCCAGTACTTC.

The sample holds one count of this clone. The chain is built from TRBV6-2 or TRBV6-3 and TRBJ2-7; TRBD1 aligns across 7 bases. Per germline, CDR1 MNHEY and CDR2 SVGEGT. This CDR3 is built from 14 residues. V shed 5 bases, J shed 2 bases, and the junction held 6 bases outside the gene matches. CDR3 sequence reads: CASSAGTATYEQYF. The DNA of the CDR3 is TGTGCCAGCAGTGCAGGGACAGCCACCTACGAGCAGTACTTC.

CDR3 DNA sequence: TGCGCCAGCAGCTTGGAGGGGGTAGGGTATAATTCACCCCTCCACTTT. It codes for CASSLEGVGYNSPLHF. V usage is TRBV5-1 and J usage is TRBJ1-6, with a tentative D call TRBD1 (6 bases). The germline V gene has CDR1 SGHRS and CDR2 YFSETQ. V lost 0 bases and J lost 4, with 11 bases in between. The CDR3 is 16 residues long.

The chain uses TRBV6-5 and TRBJ2-1; possibly TRBD1 for D (5 bases). Germline CDR1 MNHEY, CDR2 SVGAGI. Trimming removed 0 bases from V and 6 bases from J, with 15 bases in between. CDR3 length: 16 residues. Here the CDR3 DNA reads TGTGCCAGCAGTTACTCGATTCCAGGGAATATCAATGAGCAGTTCTTC. It yields the protein CASSYSIPGNINEQFF.

This clone was seen just once. This chain joins TRBV4-2 and TRBJ2-1, with TRBD2 matching over 9 bases. Germline V gene sequence: CDR1 LGHNA, CDR2 YNFKEQ. This CDR3 has 18 amino acids. The V and J ends lost 1 base and 6 bases, in that order; junction bases with no gene match: 13. The chain's CDR3 is CASSQVVGGGRVGNEQFF. The CDR3 DNA is TGTGCCAGCAGCCAAGTCGTAGGCGGCGGGAGGGTTGGCAATGAGCAGTTCTTC.

The chain has TRBV7-9 and TRBJ1-2; TRBD1 agrees at 10 bases. The CDR3 totals 16 residues. The V gene's germline CDR1 is SEHNR and CDR2 FQNEAQ (reference sequence). The J segment lost 2 bases and the V segment lost 2 bases, leaving 5 bases of the junction unmatched. The CDR3 spells CASSLTLTGGNYGYTF. The CDR3 DNA sequence: TGTGCCAGCAGCTTAACCCTGACAGGGGGCAACTATGGCTACACCTTC.

CDR3 in amino acids: CASLDRLNEKLFF. CDR3 coding DNA: TGTGCCAGCCTGGACAGGCTCAATGAAAAACTGTTTTTT. The chain joins TRBV28 to TRBJ1-4; 7 bases fit TRBD1. J was trimmed by 5 bases and V by 8 bases; bases with no gene match: 5. In germline, CDR1 is MDHEN, CDR2 SYDVKM. The CDR3 runs 13 residues. The entire variable domain, with the rest obtained from reference TRBV28 and TRBJ1-4, is as follows: DVKVTQSSRYLVKRTGEKVFLECVQDMDHENMFWYRQDPGLGLRLIYFSYDVKMKEKGDIPEGYSVSREKKERFSLILESASTNQTSMYLCASLDRLNEKLFFGSGTQLSVL.

This rearrangement joins TRBV27 to TRBJ2-7; TRBD2 matches at 10 bases. The CDR3 length is 17 residues. The V gene's germline CDR1 is MNHEY and CDR2 SMNVEV (reference sequence). The V and J ends lost 3 bases and 1 base, in that order; junction bases with no gene match: 9. Written as DNA, the CDR3 is TGTGCCAGCAGTTTGACCCTAGCGGGAGAAGGGTCCTACGAGCAGTACTTC. Translating it yields CASSLTLAGEGSYEQYF.

The chain couples TRBV27 to TRBJ1-5; D is ambiguous. Trimming shortened V by 2 bases and J by 1 base, and 3 bases separated the two germline ends. The CDR3 is 13 amino acids. Germline V gene data show CDR1 as MNHEY and CDR2 as SMNVEV (reference sequence). This CDR3 reads CASSLSSNQPQHF. The CDR3 region has the DNA TGTGCCAGCAGTTTAAGCAGCAATCAGCCCCAGCATTTT.

The chain joins TRBV18 to TRBJ1-5; 12 positions agree with TRBD1. Germline V CDR1 and CDR2: KGHSH, LQKENI. This CDR3 comprises 16 residues. Trimming at V came to 3 bases and at J to 7 bases, leaving 7 bases not matched to a gene. The chain's CDR3 is CASSPGTGGVQQPQHF. CDR3 coding DNA: TGTGCCAGCTCACCCGGGACAGGGGGCGTTCAGCAGCCCCAGCATTTT.

The gene calls are TRBV29-1 and TRBJ2-4; D may be TRBD2 (6 bases). Germline loops: CDR1 SQVTM, CDR2 ANQGSEA. V was pared by 0 bases and J by 8 bases, with 14 bases between. The CDR3 has 14 residues. CDR3 in DNA: TGCAGCGTTGAAGATCCCAGCGGAGGGGACATTCAGTACTTC. Its protein product is CSVEDPSGGDIQYF.

This clone showed up just once. The chain carries TRBV6-1 and TRBJ2-7; possibly TRBD1 or TRBD2 for D (5 bases each). This CDR3 region has 16 residues. Trimming left V 2 bases short and J 2 bases short, with 16 bases between. Germline loops: CDR1 MNHNS, CDR2 SASEGT. CDR3 region: CASSEQMGPGPYEQYF. CDR3 DNA sequence: TGTGCCAGCAGTGAACAAATGGGACCGGGGCCCTACGAGCAGTACTTC.

This clone occurred once. Germline and junction disagree at one end, which may indicate a read error. The chain joins TRBV28 to TRBJ1-1; 11 positions match TRBD1. The germline CDR1 and CDR2 sequences are MDHEN and SYDVKM. The CDR3 runs to 13 residues. CDR3 in amino acids: CASTLGTGGEAFF. The DNA of the CDR3 is TGTGCCAGCACTTTAGGGACAGGGGGTGAAGCTTTCTTT.

The chain has TRBV12-3 or TRBV12-4 and TRBJ2-1; D remains unclear. V gave up 7 bases and J gave up 0 bases, with 4 bases separating them. This CDR3 region has 12 residues. Written as DNA, the CDR3 is TGTGCCAGCACCCTCTCCTACAATGAGCAGTTCTTC. Translating gives CASTLSYNEQFF.

A remark on this clone: The sample has other DNA sequences that encode this CDR3 too. J is TRBJ1-1 and V is TRBV19, with D unresolved. The CDR3 contains 14 residues. Trimming shortened V by 1 base and J by 1 base, and 7 bases separated the two germline ends. Germline V gene lookup returns CDR1 LNHDA and CDR2 SQIVND (reference sequence). This CDR3 is CASSIGRTNTEAFF. The CDR3 nucleotides read TGTGCCAGTAGTATAGGTAGGACGAACACTGAAGCTTTCTTT.

The CDR3 loop is CASSLGRGRVYEQYF. CDR3 DNA sequence: TGCGCCAGCAGCTTGGGGAGGGGGCGCGTCTACGAGCAGTACTTC. This chain uses TRBV5-1 with TRBJ2-7, with D maybe TRBD1 (7 bases). V dropped 0 bases and J dropped 3 bases, with 13 bases sitting between them. This CDR3 has 15 residues. Germline V gene sequence: CDR1 SGHRS, CDR2 YFSETQ.

The chain uses TRBV5-4 and TRBJ1-6, with no clear D. V was cut by 0 bases and J by 7 bases, with 8 bases left in between. Germline V gene data show CDR1 as SGHNT and CDR2 as YYREEE (reference sequence). This CDR3 spans 14 amino acids. CDR3 DNA sequence: TGTGCCAGCAGCTTGGAATTGTCAAATTCACCCCTCCACTTT. Its translation is CASSLELSNSPLHF.

V usage is TRBV24-1 and J usage is TRBJ2-7, with 11 bases aligning to TRBD1. The germline V gene encodes CDR1 KGHDR and CDR2 SFDVKD. V lost 8 bases to trimming and J lost 2 bases; unmatched junction nucleotides: 1. This CDR3 has 13 amino acids. In DNA form, the CDR3 reads TGTGCCACCAAGGACAGGGGGCCCTACGAGCAGTACTTC. Protein sequence: CATKDRGPYEQYF.

The chain employs TRBV10-3 and TRBJ1-1; D unclear. CDR1 is ENHRY and CDR2 is SYGVKD in the germline V gene. The CDR3 runs to 13 residues. Trimming shortened V by 2 bases and J by 10 bases, and 14 bases separated the two germline ends. The CDR3 sequence is CAISEDMKQRAFF. The DNA for the CDR3 is TGTGCCATCAGTGAGGATATGAAACAGAGAGCTTTCTTT.

The chain employs TRBV18 and TRBJ1-5; D is perhaps TRBD1 (6 bases). Trimming removed 6 bases from V and 3 bases from J, with 24 bases in between. CDR1 and CDR2 from the germline V gene are KGHSH and LQKENI. This CDR3 contains 18 residues. CDR3 in amino acids: CASSRGQSPMGDNQPQHF. Written as DNA, the CDR3 is TGTGCCAGCTCCCGTGGACAGAGCCCGATGGGAGACAATCAGCCCCAGCATTTT. Drawing the rest from reference TRBV18 and TRBJ1-5, the complete variable domain is NAGVMQNPRHLVRRRGQEARLRCSPMKGHSHVYWYRQLPEEGLKFMVYLQKENIIDESGMPKERFSAEFPKEGPSILRIQQVVRGDSAAYFCASSRGQSPMGDNQPQHFGDGTRLSIL.

This sequence joins TRBV7-9 and TRBJ2-1; no definite D call. From germline, CDR1 is SEHNR and CDR2 FQNEAQ (reference sequence). V was trimmed by 0 bases and J by 6 bases, leaving 9 bases between them. This CDR3 has 14 amino acids. CDR3 sequence: CASSLAGYGNEQFF. The CDR3, as DNA: TGTGCCAGCAGCTTAGCGGGGTACGGCAATGAGCAGTTCTTC.

V gene TRBV12-3 or TRBV12-4 combines with J gene TRBJ1-2, with D perhaps matching TRBD1 (6 bases). The ends were cut back, 6 bases at V and 8 bases at J, with 16 bases in the middle. This CDR3 spans 13 amino acids. Written as DNA, the CDR3 is TGTGCCAGCAGAGTAACAGGGACTGGCGGCTACACCTTC. Translating gives CASRVTGTGGYTF.

J is TRBJ2-1 and V is TRBV6-2 or TRBV6-3; D is undetermined. The V gene's germline CDR1 is MNHEY and CDR2 SVGEGT. V lost 0 bases and J 0 bases, leaving 12 bases between the germline ends. The CDR3 has 17 amino acids. Here the CDR3 reads CASSYSPRLVSYNEQFF. CDR3 nucleotide sequence: TGTGCCAGCAGTTACTCGCCGCGGCTTGTCTCCTACAATGAGCAGTTCTTC.

The chain links TRBV7-8 to TRBJ2-1, with D possibly matching TRBD2 (6 bases). V lost 1 base, J lost 0 bases, and 7 bases lay in between. The CDR3 has 15 residues. Germline V CDR1 and CDR2: SGHVS, FQNEAQ. CDR3 amino acids: CASSLGLVSYNEQFF. As DNA, the CDR3 is TGTGCCAGCAGCTTAGGACTAGTCTCCTACAATGAGCAGTTCTTC.

This clone showed up just a few times. The chain employs TRBV18 and TRBJ2-3; 9 nucleotides align to TRBD2. J gave up 5 bases and V 4 bases, and 7 bases lay outside the gene matches. The CDR3 spans 15 residues. Per the germline V gene, CDR1 is KGHSH and CDR2 is LQKENI. The CDR3 spells CASSRSSGVQDTQYF. Here the CDR3 DNA reads TGTGCCAGCTCACGGTCTAGCGGGGTTCAAGATACGCAGTATTTT.